This entry lists 32 T cell receptor beta chains sequenced from one sample in a study of cytomegalovirus exposure and HLA in healthy donors. Data came from immunoSEQ multiplex PCR; TCRdb stores just in-frame clones and leaves some out. The sample consists of about 130,000 clones, 75% to 90% of them appearing once. The sequenced material came from PBMCs. The receptors stem from a young woman in good health and CMV-seronegative.

The V gene is TRBV6-5, the J gene TRBJ1-6; possible D gene TRBD1, 5 bases. CDR3 length: 12 residues. Trimming shortened V by 6 bases and J by 6 bases, and 6 bases separated the two germline ends. Germline assignment: CDR1 MNHEY and CDR2 SVGAGI. The CDR3 spells CASRGGNSPLHF. In nucleotides, the CDR3 is TGTGCCAGCAGGGGGGGTAATTCACCCCTCCACTTT.

The gene calls are TRBV10-2 and TRBJ1-2, with 10 bases aligning to TRBD1. Germline loops: CDR1 WSHSY, CDR2 SAAADI. Trimming at V came to 6 bases and at J to 8 bases, leaving 21 bases not matched to a gene. The CDR3 loop spans 18 amino acids. The CDR3 DNA sequence: TGCGCCAGCAGACCCGACCCCGGGACAGGGGTCCCCACAGGCGGCTACACCTTC. Translation: CASRPDPGTGVPTGGYTF.

V is TRBV19 and J is TRBJ2-3; the match to TRBD2 covers 9 bases. CDR1 and CDR2 from the germline V gene are LNHDA and SQIVND (reference sequence). V dropped 3 bases and J dropped 6; count of bases not matched to a gene: 10. The CDR3 runs to 16 residues. DNA for the CDR3: TGTGCCAGTAGTATCAGCTGGCTAGCGGGGAGGGATACGCAGTATTTT. This translates into CASSISWLAGRDTQYF.

The chain joins TRBV29-1 to TRBJ1-2; 7 nucleotides line up with TRBD1. The CDR3 runs to 14 residues. Germline V gives CDR1 SQVTM, CDR2 ANQGSEA. J gave up 7 bases and V 4 bases, and 12 bases lay outside the gene matches. CDR3 sequence reads: CSVGAQGVNSGYTF. CDR3 DNA sequence: TGCAGCGTTGGCGCCCAGGGGGTTAATAGTGGCTACACCTTC.

The chain combines TRBV5-6 with TRBJ2-7, with a tentative D call TRBD2 (5 bases). The CDR3 length is 11 residues. Germline assignment: CDR1 SGHDT and CDR2 YYEEEE. Trimming pared 7 bases from V and 5 bases from J, leaving 10 bases between. DNA of the CDR3: TGTGCCAGCTCGCGGGTCAACGAGCAGTACTTC. Translating it yields CASSRVNEQYF.

The chain has TRBV7-9 and TRBJ2-3, with TRBD2 matching 10 bases. From germline, CDR1 is SEHNR and CDR2 FQNEAQ (reference sequence). The CDR3 totals 16 residues. V was pared by 0 bases and J by 8 bases, with 8 bases of the junction left unmatched. CDR3 protein: CASSLAQRGGRGTQYF. CDR3 nucleotide sequence: TGTGCCAGCAGCTTAGCCCAGCGGGGGGGCCGTGGTACGCAGTATTTT. Using reference TRBV7-9 and TRBJ2-3 for the parts outside the CDR3, the full variable domain is DTGVSQNPRHKITKRGQNVTFRCDPISEHNRLYWYRQTLGQGPEFLTYFQNEAQLEKSRLLSDRFSAERPKGSFSTLEIQRTEQGDSAMYLCASSLAQRGGRGTQYFGPGTRLTVL.

This rearrangement joins TRBV27 to TRBJ1-1; 10 bases line up with TRBD1. The V gene end was trimmed by 3 bases and the J gene end by 5 bases; junction bases not matched to a gene: 3. Germline V gene data show CDR1 as MNHEY and CDR2 as SMNVEV (reference sequence). CDR3 length: 14 residues. CDR3 residues: CASSFGTGETEAFF. CDR3 bases: TGTGCCAGCAGTTTCGGGACAGGGGAGACTGAAGCTTTCTTT.

The chain uses TRBV7-9 and TRBJ2-5; D unclear. Deletions cut 2 bases from V and 4 bases from J, with 8 bases between. Germline assignment: CDR1 SEHNR and CDR2 FQNEAQ (reference sequence). The CDR3 is 13 amino acids. The CDR3 is CASSLYPGETQYF. DNA of the CDR3: TGTGCCAGCAGCTTATATCCAGGAGAGACCCAGTACTTC.

The J gene is TRBJ2-1, the V gene TRBV5-1; 7 bases match TRBD1. This CDR3 has 15 residues. Unmatched junction bases numbered 8, after V lost 6 bases and J lost 2 bases. Germline CDR1 is SGHRS and CDR2 is YFSETQ. The CDR3 spells CASTSWGQTYNEQFF. The CDR3 region has the DNA TGCGCCAGCACCTCCTGGGGACAGACCTACAATGAGCAGTTCTTC.

The chain employs TRBV28 and TRBJ2-3; TRBD2 matches at 10 bases. J lost 8 bases, V lost 5 bases, and 10 bases had no gene match. This CDR3 comprises 15 residues. Per germline, CDR1 MDHEN and CDR2 SYDVKM. The CDR3 spells CASSPSGGADLTQYF. Here the CDR3 DNA reads TGTGCCAGCAGTCCCAGCGGGGGGGCCGATCTTACGCAGTATTTT.

This clone has a single count. For the CDR3, the DNA is TGCGCCAGCAGCCCAAGATCAGGGGGGAGCACAGATACGCAGTATTTT. This translates into CASSPRSGGSTDTQYF. The chain recombines TRBV4-1 with TRBJ2-3, with D possibly being TRBD1 (7 bases). Trimming left V 4 bases short and J 0 bases short, with 14 bases between. CDR1 is MGHRA and CDR2 is YSYEKL in the germline V gene. CDR3 length: 16 amino acids.

The genes are TRBV5-1 and TRBJ2-2; the D gene is possibly TRBD2 (5 bases). The CDR3 is 15 residues long. With 4 bases removed from V and 1 base from J, the gap between germline ends came to 11 bases. Germline V gene data show CDR1 as SGHRS and CDR2 as YFSETQ. The CDR3 sequence: CASSGSVLNTGELFF. CDR3 nucleotides: TGCGCCAGCAGCGGTAGCGTACTGAACACCGGGGAGCTGTTTTTT.

The chain couples TRBV5-6 to TRBJ2-7, with 7 bases matching TRBD1. V trimming: 3 bases; J trimming: 6 bases; junction bases outside the gene matches: 6. The CDR3 runs 13 residues. Germline CDR1 SGHDT, CDR2 YYEEEE. The CDR3 nucleotides read TGTGCCAGCAGCTACCCGTCAGGGGGCGAGCAGTACTTC. This gives the protein CASSYPSGGEQYF.

The chain recombines TRBV2 with TRBJ1-3; D not resolved. Germline CDR1 reads SNHLY; CDR2 reads FYNNEI. This CDR3 spans 14 amino acids. V was trimmed by 2 bases and J by 4 bases, leaving 9 bases between them. CDR3 amino acids: CASSELPAGNTIYF. CDR3 sequence (DNA): TGTGCCAGCAGTGAACTACCCGCCGGAAACACCATATATTTT. The complete variable domain, with remaining parts taken from reference TRBV2 and TRBJ1-3, reads EPEVTQTPSHQVTQMGQEVILRCVPISNHLYFYWYRQILGQKVEFLVSFYNNEISEKSEIFDDQFSVERPDGSNFTLKIRSTKLEDSAMYFCASSELPAGNTIYFGEGSWLTVV.

This clone has only one observation. The V and J genes are TRBV5-1 and TRBJ2-5, with 8 nucleotides matching TRBD1. This CDR3 is 14 amino acids long. J lost 2 bases, V lost 5 bases, and 5 bases had no gene match. The germline gives CDR1 SGHRS, CDR2 YFSETQ. In DNA, the CDR3 is TGCGCCAGCAGAACGACAGGGGCGCAAGAGACCCAGTACTTC. The encoded protein is CASRTTGAQETQYF.

The chain recombines TRBV2 with TRBJ1-1; D gene unclear. The CDR3 has 11 amino acids. CDR1 and CDR2 from the germline V gene are SNHLY and FYNNEI. Trimming removed 9 bases at V and 0 bases at J, with 5 bases between. This CDR3 is CASTLNTEAFF. The DNA for the CDR3 is TGTGCCAGTACTCTGAACACTGAAGCTTTCTTT.

This clone has a single count. The chain recombines TRBV2 with TRBJ2-7, with 7 bases identical to TRBD2. Trimming at V came to 6 bases and at J to 1 base, leaving 6 bases not matched to a gene. CDR3 size: 14 residues. Germline CDR1 reads SNHLY; CDR2 reads FYNNEI. CDR3 sequence reads: CASSVPSGSYEQYF. The CDR3 DNA follows: TGTGCCAGCAGCGTCCCTAGCGGATCCTACGAGCAGTACTTC.

The chain is built from TRBV28 and TRBJ2-5; D not certain. The CDR3 length is 12 residues. Trimming cost V 3 bases and J 4 bases, with 6 bases left between them. Germline loops: CDR1 MDHEN, CDR2 SYDVKM. The CDR3, as DNA: TGTGCCAGCAGTTTCTACAGAGAGACCCAGTACTTC. Translated: CASSFYRETQYF.

The chain joins TRBV15 to TRBJ2-2; 9 nucleotides agree with TRBD1. Germline V gene lookup returns CDR1 LNHNV and CDR2 YYDKDF (reference sequence). The CDR3 is 16 amino acids. The V segment lost 0 bases and the J segment 5 bases; nucleotides outside the gene matches: 4. In DNA form, the CDR3 reads TGTGCCACCAGCAGAGAGGGGACAGGGAGGACCGGGGAGCTGTTTTTT. Amino acid sequence: CATSREGTGRTGELFF.

The chain joins TRBV27 to TRBJ1-1; TRBD1 aligns across 8 bases. The germline gives CDR1 MNHEY, CDR2 SMNVEV (reference sequence). V was pared by 5 bases and J by 2 bases, with 4 bases of the junction left unmatched. This CDR3 has 14 amino acids. CDR3 sequence reads: CASSQTGANTEAFF. The CDR3 DNA reads as TGTGCCAGCAGTCAGACAGGGGCCAACACTGAAGCTTTCTTT.

The chain carries TRBV6-1 and TRBJ1-6, with D perhaps matching TRBD1 (5 bases). Trimming stripped 4 bases from V and 7 bases from J, with 20 bases between. Germline V gene sequence: CDR1 MNHNS, CDR2 SASEGT. The CDR3 extends over 17 amino acids. The chain's CDR3 is CASSANYNPGLNSPLHF. The CDR3 bases are TGTGCCAGCAGTGCAAACTATAATCCAGGGTTAAATTCACCCCTCCACTTT.

This chain's CDR3 is CASSESLGDSPLHF. The CDR3 region has the DNA TGTGCCAGCAGTGAATCCTTAGGGGATTCACCCCTCCACTTT. The rearrangement joins TRBV25-1 to TRBJ1-6; TRBD1 is a possible D gene (5 bases). V was pared by 1 base and J by 8 bases, with 9 bases between. CDR3 length: 14 amino acids. Germline V lookup: CDR1 MGHDK, CDR2 SYGVNS.

The V call is TRBV5-4, the J call TRBJ2-2; weak D call: TRBD1 (5 bases). Germline V gives CDR1 SGHNT, CDR2 YYREEE (reference sequence). CDR3 length equals 16 residues. V was shortened by 4 bases and J by 1 base, with 14 bases between the two germline ends. CDR3 DNA sequence: TGTGCCAGCAGCCAAGTCCCAACAGGGAACACCGGGGAGCTGTTTTTT. Translation gives CASSQVPTGNTGELFF.

This rearrangement joins TRBV7-9 to TRBJ1-6; no reliable D call. The V gene lost 1 base and the J gene lost 6 bases, with 7 bases spanning the gap. Germline CDR1 reads SEHNR; CDR2 reads FQNEAQ (reference sequence). The CDR3 has 14 amino acids. The CDR3 nucleotides are TGTGCCAGCAGCTTAGGGCAGTCTAATTCACCCCTCCACTTT. As protein: CASSLGQSNSPLHF. Variable domain in full (rest from reference TRBV7-9 and TRBJ1-6): DTGVSQNPRHKITKRGQNVTFRCDPISEHNRLYWYRQTLGQGPEFLTYFQNEAQLEKSRLLSDRFSAERPKGSFSTLEIQRTEQGDSAMYLCASSLGQSNSPLHFGNGTRLTVT.

V usage is TRBV10-3 and J usage is TRBJ1-2, with 9 nucleotides matching TRBD1. The CDR3 totals 14 residues. J lost 8 bases, V lost 4 bases, and 8 bases had no gene match. Looked up from germline, CDR1 is ENHRY and CDR2 is SYGVKD. CDR3: CAISGDRERYGYTF. DNA for the CDR3: TGTGCCATCAGTGGGGACAGGGAGAGGTACGGCTACACCTTC.

This clone is medium-sized by share. V is TRBV6-5 and J is TRBJ1-5, with D possibly TRBD1 on 5 matching bases. This CDR3 spans 14 amino acids. Trimming removed 0 bases from V and 8 bases from J, with 11 bases in between. Per the germline V gene, CDR1 is MNHEY and CDR2 is SVGAGI. The CDR3 region has the DNA TGTGCCAGCAGTTACTCAGGGGCTGGGGAGCCCCAGCATTTT. Residues: CASSYSGAGEPQHF.

This clone was picked up one time. The chain is built from TRBV16 and TRBJ1-5; D is perhaps TRBD1 (5 bases). V was cut by 5 bases and J by 2 bases, with 13 bases left in between. Germline V gene data show CDR1 as KGHSY and CDR2 as FQNENV. The CDR3 has 15 residues. In DNA, the CDR3 is TGTGCCAGCAGCGAATTCCAGGGTGGCAATCAGCCCCAGCATTTT. This translates into CASSEFQGGNQPQHF. Combining the CDR3 with reference TRBV16 and TRBJ1-5 gives the whole variable domain GEEVAQTPKHLVRGEGQKAKLYCAPIKGHSYVFWYQQVLKNEFKFLISFQNENVFDETGMPKERFSAKCLPNSPCSLEIQATKLEDSAVYFCASSEFQGGNQPQHFGDGTRLSIL.

The chain links TRBV6-6 to TRBJ1-1; 11 nucleotides align to TRBD1. The CDR3 length is 14 residues. Per germline, CDR1 MNHNY and CDR2 SVGAGI (reference sequence). V dropped 7 bases and J dropped 6; count of bases not matched to a gene: 7. CDR3: CASKVDRGQAEAFF. The CDR3 bases are TGTGCCAGCAAGGTGGACAGGGGGCAAGCTGAAGCTTTCTTT.

The gene calls are TRBV2 and TRBJ1-1, with D unresolved. The germline gives CDR1 SNHLY, CDR2 FYNNEI. There are 13 residues in the CDR3. V was cut by 2 bases and J by 4 bases, with 8 bases left in between. The CDR3 reads CASSEPKSTEAFF. CDR3 nucleotide sequence: TGTGCCAGCAGTGAACCCAAGAGCACTGAAGCTTTCTTT.

In DNA form, the CDR3 reads TGTGCCAGCAGCTTAGTGGGACAGGCCTACGAGCAGTACTTC. This sequence encodes CASSLVGQAYEQYF. This rearrangement joins TRBV7-8 to TRBJ2-7, with 8 bases that match TRBD1. This CDR3 region has 14 residues. In germline, CDR1 is SGHVS, CDR2 FQNEAQ. The J segment lost 2 bases and the V segment lost 1 base, leaving 1 base of the junction unmatched.

V and J are TRBV12-5 and TRBJ2-6; D ambiguous. The CDR3 is made up of 13 amino acids. V was cut by 6 bases and J by 4 bases, with 7 bases left in between. Germline V gene lookup returns CDR1 LGHNT and CDR2 FRNRAP. CDR3 coding DNA: TGTGCTAGTGGCTCGTCGGGGGCCAACGTCCTGACTTTC. Translating gives CASGSSGANVLTF.

The genes are TRBV7-3 and TRBJ1-1, with TRBD1 matching 8 bases. V shed 2 bases, J shed 0 bases, and the junction held 8 bases outside the gene matches. Germline lookup yields CDR1 SGHTA and CDR2 FQGTGA. The CDR3 contains 17 residues. CDR3 loop: CASSLRSGQAMNTEAFF. The CDR3 coding sequence is TGTGCCAGCAGCTTACGGTCGGGACAGGCCATGAACACTGAAGCTTTCTTT. The whole variable domain, remainder taken from reference TRBV7-3 and TRBJ1-1, is GAGVSQTPSNKVTEKGKYVELRCDPISGHTALYWYRQSLGQGPEFLIYFQGTGAADDSGLPNDRFFAVRPEGSVSTLKIQRTERGDSAVYLCASSLRSGQAMNTEAFFGQGTRLTVV.